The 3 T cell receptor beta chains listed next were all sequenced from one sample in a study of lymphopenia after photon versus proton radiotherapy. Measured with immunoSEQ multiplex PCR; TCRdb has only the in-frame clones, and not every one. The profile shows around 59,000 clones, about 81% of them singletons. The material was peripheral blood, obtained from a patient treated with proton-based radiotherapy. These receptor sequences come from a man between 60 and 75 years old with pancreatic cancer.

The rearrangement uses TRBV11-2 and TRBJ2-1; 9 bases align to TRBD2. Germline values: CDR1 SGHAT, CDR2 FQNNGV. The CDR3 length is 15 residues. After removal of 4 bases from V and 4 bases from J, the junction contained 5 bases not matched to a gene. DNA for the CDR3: TGTGCCAGCAGCTCAGGGACTAGCAGATACAATGAGCAGTTCTTC. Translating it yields CASSSGTSRYNEQFF.

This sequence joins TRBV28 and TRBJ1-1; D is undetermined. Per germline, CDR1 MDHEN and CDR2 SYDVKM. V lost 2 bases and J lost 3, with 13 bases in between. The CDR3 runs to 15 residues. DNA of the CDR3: TGTGCCAGCAGTTTAATGACTCTCACCCACACTGAAGCTTTCTTT. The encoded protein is CASSLMTLTHTEAFF.

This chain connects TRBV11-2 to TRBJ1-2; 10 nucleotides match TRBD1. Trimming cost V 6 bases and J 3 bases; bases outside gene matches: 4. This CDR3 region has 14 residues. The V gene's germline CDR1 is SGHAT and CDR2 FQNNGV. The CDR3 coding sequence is TGTGCCAGCAGTTGGGACAGGGGAGACTATGGCTACACCTTC. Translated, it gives CASSWDRGDYGYTF.